The 14 T cell receptor beta chains reported below all come from one sample, sequenced in a study of neurological immune-mediated disorders. Each CDR3 protein is one row after TCRdb ran MiXCR on the 5' RACE reads. The sample gives under 90,000 distinct CDR3 sequences, roughly 9.5% of which show up once; approximately 1.5% is in the top ten. The sample comprised PBMCs. The receptor source for this set is a man aged 45-60 years in good health.

This clonotype was observed at least ten times. The rearrangement uses TRBV7-2 and TRBJ2-2, with TRBD1 identical over 9 bases. This CDR3 comprises 17 residues. Germline loops: CDR1 SGHTA, CDR2 FQGNSA. With V trimmed by 1 base and J by 4 bases, 7 bases remained unmatched. The CDR3 protein is CASSLVRTGGITGELFF. As DNA, the CDR3 is TGTGCCAGCAGCTTAGTCCGAACAGGGGGCATCACCGGGGAGCTGTTTTTT.

There are many counts of this clonotype. The chain recombines TRBV7-9 with TRBJ2-1; D remains unclear. The V gene's germline CDR1 is SEHNR and CDR2 FQNEAQ (reference sequence). V lost 2 bases and J 8 bases, leaving 7 bases between the germline ends. The CDR3 loop spans 12 amino acids. CDR3 DNA: TGTGCCAGCAGCTTAAGTATCGATGAGCAGTTCTTC. Its protein is CASSLSIDEQFF. Full variable domain (remainder filled in from reference TRBV7-9 and TRBJ2-1): DTGVSQNPRHKITKRGQNVTFRCDPISEHNRLYWYRQTLGQGPEFLTYFQNEAQLEKSRLLSDRFSAERPKGSFSTLEIQRTEQGDSAMYLCASSLSIDEQFFGPGTRLTVL.

This chain connects TRBV5-1 to TRBJ2-3, with D uncertain. V lost 1 base to trimming and J lost 6 bases, with 15 bases between them. The germline V gene encodes CDR1 SGHRS and CDR2 YFSETQ. This CDR3 contains 15 residues. The CDR3 spells CASSLTLVGRDTQYF. The DNA for the CDR3 is TGCGCCAGCAGCTTGACCCTAGTAGGACGGGATACGCAGTATTTT.

The genes are TRBV5-1 and TRBJ2-7; D possibly corresponds to TRBD1 (5 bases). The V end lost 0 bases, the J end lost 8 bases, and 15 bases lay between the germline ends. Germline V CDR1 and CDR2: SGHRS, YFSETQ. There are 14 residues in the CDR3. CDR3 region: CASSLAMLGLKQYF. The CDR3 coding sequence is TGCGCCAGCAGCTTGGCAATGTTGGGGCTCAAGCAGTACTTC.

This clonotype has a count of ten or more. This chain uses TRBV7-9 with TRBJ2-7; 10 positions agree with TRBD2. CDR1 is SEHNR, CDR2 FQNEAQ, per germline (reference sequence). The CDR3 sequence is 16 residues long. Trimming cost V 11 bases and J 0 bases; bases outside gene matches: 13. The CDR3 sequence is CAGLSTSGTPSYEQYF. As DNA, the CDR3 is TGTGCCGGGCTGAGTACTAGCGGGACCCCCTCCTACGAGCAGTACTTC. Full variable domain (remainder filled in from reference TRBV7-9 and TRBJ2-7): DTGVSQNPRHKITKRGQNVTFRCDPISEHNRLYWYRQTLGQGPEFLTYFQNEAQLEKSRLLSDRFSAERPKGSFSTLEIQRTEQGDSAMYLCAGLSTSGTPSYEQYFGPGTRLTVT.

This clonotype was counted ten times or more. CDR3 coding DNA: TGCAGTGCTAGGGCACAGGGTCAGCCCCAGCATTTT. It is translated as CSARAQGQPQHF. This chain joins TRBV20-1 and TRBJ1-5, with D perhaps matching TRBD1 (6 bases). The CDR3 spans 12 residues. Between the trimmed V and J ends, which lost 3 bases and 6 bases, there was a span of 9 bases. Germline V lookup: CDR1 DFQATT, CDR2 SNEGSKA (reference sequence).

This clonotype was recorded many times. This likely comes from a read error, as the CDR3 has no conserved phenylalanine or tryptophan at its end. The DNA is left out, because the CDR3 cannot be placed on it with certainty; the CDR3 is given as TCRdb lists it. The V gene is TRBV28, the J gene TRBJ1-4; no DNA check was done on the table's D call, TRBD1. Both ends counted, the CDR3 spans 8 residues. Germline CDR1 MDHEN, CDR2 SYDVKM. The CDR3 loop reads CASTPRAQ.

This clonotype showed up many times. V gene TRBV7-2 combines with J gene TRBJ2-5, with TRBD1 identical over 9 bases. Germline V CDR1 and CDR2: SGHTA, FQGNSA. V lost 1 base to trimming and J lost 5 bases; unmatched junction nucleotides: 5. CDR3 length equals 15 residues. In DNA, the CDR3 is TGTGCCAGCAGCTTAGGACAGGGGGGGTGGGAGACCCAGTACTTC. It encodes CASSLGQGGWETQYF.

This sequence joins TRBV12-3 or TRBV12-4 and TRBJ1-5; D possibly corresponds to TRBD1 (5 bases). This CDR3 has 15 amino acids. This CDR3 is CASGLSVGTNQPQHF. The CDR3 bases are TGTGCAAGCGGTTTGAGTGTGGGGACCAATCAGCCCCAGCATTTT.

The table lists this clonotype with many counts. J is TRBJ1-2 and V is TRBV27; 7 bases are a match to TRBD1. V trimming: 6 bases; J trimming: 5 bases; junction bases outside the gene matches: 9. Germline V gene sequence: CDR1 MNHEY, CDR2 SMNVEV (reference sequence). There are 14 residues in the CDR3. The CDR3 sequence is CASRKQGYGYGYTF. In nucleotides, the CDR3 is TGTGCCAGCAGGAAACAGGGGTATGGTTATGGCTACACCTTC.

This clonotype was seen ten or more times. This chain connects TRBV7-2 to TRBJ2-7, with TRBD1 identical over 11 bases. The ends lost 4 bases at V and 5 bases at J; junction bases unmatched: 7. The germline gives CDR1 SGHTA, CDR2 FQGNSA. The CDR3 spans 15 residues. The CDR3 coding sequence is TGTGCCAGCAGCTGGTCCTCGGGACAGGGGGACGAGCAGTACTTC. Its protein product is CASSWSSGQGDEQYF.

This clonotype was found many times. The chain uses TRBV5-1 and TRBJ2-1; 7 bases agree with TRBD1. In germline, CDR1 is SGHRS, CDR2 YFSETQ. Trimming cost V 4 bases and J 10 bases; bases outside gene matches: 11. This CDR3 spans 14 amino acids. CDR3: CASSLGTALTEQFF. The DNA for the CDR3 is TGCGCCAGCAGCCTAGGGACAGCCCTTACAGAGCAGTTCTTC.

As concerns this clonotype: Compared with germline, one end of the junction differs, possibly owing to a read error. The chain employs TRBV6-2 or TRBV6-3 and TRBJ2-1; 9 bases line up with TRBD2. Germline V gene lookup returns CDR1 MNHEY and CDR2 SVGEGT. The CDR3 is 15 amino acids. The DNA for the CDR3 is TGTGCCAGCAGTACTTTTAGCGGGAGTGGGAGTGAGAAGTTCTTC. As protein: CASSTFSGSGSEKFF.

This clonotype was recorded at least ten times. The chain carries TRBV6-2 or TRBV6-3 and TRBJ2-1, with 8 bases matching TRBD2. CDR1 is MNHEY, CDR2 SVGEGT, per germline. This CDR3 comprises 15 residues. V was clipped by 1 base and J by 7 bases; unmatched bases: 6. Here the CDR3 DNA reads TGTGCCAGCAGTTACTTCCAGCGGGAGAGGAATGAGCAGTTCTTC. This translates into CASSYFQRERNEQFF.